The clone carrying this T cell receptor (beta chain) was picked up many times. No antigen is known for it. These data belong to a study of beta chain features in type 1 diabetes. Overall study: Healthy donors resembled patients in age, gender and cell yields.

General study findings and limits: It was possible that PCR favored shorter templates, equally so in patients and controls. Using cDNA template may skew counts toward highly expressing activated cells. Insertions were fewer and deletions more numerous at VDJ junctions in type 1 diabetes patients.

Germline V gene data show CDR1 as SGHKS and CDR2 as YYEKEE (reference sequence). This CDR3 contains 16 residues. The V end was cut by 4 bases, the J end by 2 bases, with 16 bases between. Every isolated RNA sample was fully reverse transcribed, so sequencing captured expressed TCRB transcripts. Clones were sequenced by immunoSEQ multiplex PCR, and TCRdb holds only the in-frame ones, with some missing. The data hold about 130,000 clones, with about 10% observed a single time. This receptor was taken from a man aged 18 to 29 in good health. What was sequenced was central memory CD4+ T cells from blood. The chain couples TRBV5-5 to TRBJ2-4; D is possibly TRBD1 (6 bases). Here the CDR3 DNA reads TGTGCCAGCAGCATGACAGGTGGTGGGACCAAAAACATTCAGTACTTC. Its translation: CASSMTGGGTKNIQYF.